Listed below are T cell receptor beta chains from one sample, sequenced in a study of blood T cell repertoires in COVID-19. Sequencing used immunoSEQ multiplex PCR; TCRdb keeps in-frame clones, though not all of them. This sample has roughly 52,000 clones; roughly 87% occur once, and the top ten carry approximately 3.7%. The sequenced material came from peripheral blood. These receptors all come from a man aged 40-55 years with COVID-19, enrolled during active disease. Each CDR3 is given with its conserved first and last residue. Each record gives: J gene, V gene, clone size, CDR3 protein. Not all rows give a size; the values are once, few, many and, for expanded clones, a class.

TRBJ2-7	TRBV25-1	few	CASSGDRPTYEQYF
TRBJ2-1	TRBV5-4	NA	CASSSRDRGNNEQFF
TRBJ2-2	TRBV7-3	NA	CASSLQGADTGELFF
TRBJ1-2	TRBV28	NA	CASSPGSRGGYTF
TRBJ1-6	TRBV25-1	NA	CASSPTGSNSPLHF
TRBJ2-7	TRBV5-1	NA	CASSLDGQENYEQYF
TRBJ1-3	TRBV6-1	few	CASSEAVGRAGNTIYF
TRBJ1-1	TRBV6-6	NA	CASSPSPDRGILSMNTEAFF
TRBJ1-1	TRBV5-5	NA	CASSFSGLNSGEAFF
TRBJ2-3	TRBV5-4	NA	CASRRGGRSGTDTQYF
TRBJ2-7	TRBV28	NA	CASSSWTSGSEQYF
TRBJ2-1	TRBV5-5	NA	CASSTGTSPYNEQFF
TRBJ2-5	TRBV5-1	NA	CASSREGQETQYF
TRBJ2-3	TRBV5-1	NA	CASSNHGALAGAPPDTQYF
TRBJ2-1	TRBV2	NA	CASSLGTGGSYNEQFF
TRBJ2-3	TRBV2	NA	CASRKLAGGLADTQYF
TRBJ1-2	TRBV6-6	NA	CAGFGGTTNYGYTF
TRBJ2-3	TRBV19	NA	CASSNRTGVRDTQYF
TRBJ2-5	TRBV6-4	few	CASRRVAETQYF
TRBJ2-7	TRBV5-5	NA	CASTPTGTGNSYEQYF
TRBJ1-2	TRBV10-3	NA	CAISSDRGNYGYTF
TRBJ2-7	TRBV29-1	NA	CSVDPGNSYEQYF
TRBJ2-7	TRBV7-9	few	CASSQAREQYF
TRBJ2-3	TRBV5-1	NA	CASSLALSSSTDTQYF
TRBJ1-5	TRBV28	NA	CASSARQGNSNQPQHF
TRBJ2-5	TRBV24-1	NA	CATSDLSGQETQYF
TRBJ1-5	TRBV28	NA	CASSNQGNSNQPQHF
TRBJ2-3	TRBV11-2	NA	CASSQGTSGGFGTDTQYF
TRBJ2-3	TRBV6-1	NA	CASSAHLVRDTDTQYF
TRBJ2-3	TRBV28	NA	CASSLGQGYSTDTQYF